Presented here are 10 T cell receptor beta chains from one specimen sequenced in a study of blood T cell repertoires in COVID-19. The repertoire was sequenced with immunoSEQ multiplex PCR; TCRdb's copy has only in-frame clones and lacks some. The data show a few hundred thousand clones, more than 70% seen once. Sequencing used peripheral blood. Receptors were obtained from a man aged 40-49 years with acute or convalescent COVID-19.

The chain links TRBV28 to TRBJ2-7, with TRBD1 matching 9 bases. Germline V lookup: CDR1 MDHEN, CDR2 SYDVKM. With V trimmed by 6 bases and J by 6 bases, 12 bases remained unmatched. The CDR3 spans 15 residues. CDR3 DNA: TGTGCCAGCAGGTTCGCATGGGACAGGGTGGGCGAGCAGTACTTC. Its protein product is CASRFAWDRVGEQYF.

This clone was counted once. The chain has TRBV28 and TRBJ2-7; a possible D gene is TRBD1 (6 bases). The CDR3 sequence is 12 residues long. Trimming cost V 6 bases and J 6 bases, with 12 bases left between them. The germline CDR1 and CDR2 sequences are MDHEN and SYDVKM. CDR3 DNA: TGTGCCAGCAGAACAGGGATGGGCGAGCAGTACTTC. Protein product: CASRTGMGEQYF.

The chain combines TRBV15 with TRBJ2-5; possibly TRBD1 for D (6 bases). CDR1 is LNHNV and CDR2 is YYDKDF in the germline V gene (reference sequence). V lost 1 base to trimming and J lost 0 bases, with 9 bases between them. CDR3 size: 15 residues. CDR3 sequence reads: CATSRGAGDQETQYF. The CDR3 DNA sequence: TGTGCCACCAGCAGAGGCGCAGGGGACCAAGAGACCCAGTACTTC.

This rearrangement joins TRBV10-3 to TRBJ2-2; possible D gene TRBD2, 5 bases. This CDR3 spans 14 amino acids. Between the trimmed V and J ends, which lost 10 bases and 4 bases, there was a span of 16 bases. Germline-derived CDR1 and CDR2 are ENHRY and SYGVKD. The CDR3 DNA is TGTGCCACCAAGGAGAGGGATTTCACCGGGGAGCTGTTTTTT. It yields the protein CATKERDFTGELFF.

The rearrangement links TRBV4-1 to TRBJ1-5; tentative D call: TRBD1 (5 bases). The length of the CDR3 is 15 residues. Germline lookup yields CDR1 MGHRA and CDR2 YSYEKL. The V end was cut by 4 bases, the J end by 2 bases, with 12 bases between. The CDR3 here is CASSLRWGGNQPQHF. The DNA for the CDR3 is TGCGCCAGCAGCCTCCGATGGGGGGGCAATCAGCCCCAGCATTTT.

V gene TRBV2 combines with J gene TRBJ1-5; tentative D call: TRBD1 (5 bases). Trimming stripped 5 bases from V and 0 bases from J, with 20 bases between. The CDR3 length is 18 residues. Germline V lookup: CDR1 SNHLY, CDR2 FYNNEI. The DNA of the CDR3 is TGTGCCAGCAGTCCAAGGATGCTGGGGGACTATAGCAATCAGCCCCAGCATTTT. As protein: CASSPRMLGDYSNQPQHF.

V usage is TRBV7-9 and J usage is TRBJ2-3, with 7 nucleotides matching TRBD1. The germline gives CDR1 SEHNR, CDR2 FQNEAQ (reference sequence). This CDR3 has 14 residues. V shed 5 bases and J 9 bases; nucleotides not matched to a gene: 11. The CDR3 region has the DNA TGTGCCAGCAGCCTCCAGACAGGGCCAGCCACGCAGTATTTT. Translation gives CASSLQTGPATQYF. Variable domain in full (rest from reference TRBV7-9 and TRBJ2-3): DTGVSQNPRHKITKRGQNVTFRCDPISEHNRLYWYRQTLGQGPEFLTYFQNEAQLEKSRLLSDRFSAERPKGSFSTLEIQRTEQGDSAMYLCASSLQTGPATQYFGPGTRLTVL.

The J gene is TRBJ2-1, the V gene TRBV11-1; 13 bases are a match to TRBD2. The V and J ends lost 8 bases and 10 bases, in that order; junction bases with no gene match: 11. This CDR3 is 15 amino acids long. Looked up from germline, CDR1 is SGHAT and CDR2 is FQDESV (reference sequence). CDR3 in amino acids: CASGRELAGGEEQFF. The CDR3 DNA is TGTGCCAGCGGGCGAGAACTAGCGGGAGGGGAAGAGCAGTTCTTC. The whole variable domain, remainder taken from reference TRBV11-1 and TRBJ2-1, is EAEVAQSPRYKITEKSQAVAFWCDPISGHATLYWYRQILGQGPELLVQFQDESVVDDSQLPKDRFSAERLKGVDSTLKIQPAELGDSAMYLCASGRELAGGEEQFFGPGTRLTVL.

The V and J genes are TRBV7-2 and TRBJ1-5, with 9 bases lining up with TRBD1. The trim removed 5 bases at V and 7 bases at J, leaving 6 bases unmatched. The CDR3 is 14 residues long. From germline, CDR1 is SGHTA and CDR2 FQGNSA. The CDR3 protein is CASSPDRGRQPQHF. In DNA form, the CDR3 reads TGTGCCAGCAGCCCGGACAGGGGCCGACAGCCCCAGCATTTT.

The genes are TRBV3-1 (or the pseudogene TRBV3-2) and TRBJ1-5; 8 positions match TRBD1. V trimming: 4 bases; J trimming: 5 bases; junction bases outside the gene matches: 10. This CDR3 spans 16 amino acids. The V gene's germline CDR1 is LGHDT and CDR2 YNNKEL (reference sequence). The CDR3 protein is CASSLGDRGIDQPQHF. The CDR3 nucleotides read TGTGCCAGCAGCCTCGGCGACAGGGGCATCGATCAGCCCCAGCATTTT.